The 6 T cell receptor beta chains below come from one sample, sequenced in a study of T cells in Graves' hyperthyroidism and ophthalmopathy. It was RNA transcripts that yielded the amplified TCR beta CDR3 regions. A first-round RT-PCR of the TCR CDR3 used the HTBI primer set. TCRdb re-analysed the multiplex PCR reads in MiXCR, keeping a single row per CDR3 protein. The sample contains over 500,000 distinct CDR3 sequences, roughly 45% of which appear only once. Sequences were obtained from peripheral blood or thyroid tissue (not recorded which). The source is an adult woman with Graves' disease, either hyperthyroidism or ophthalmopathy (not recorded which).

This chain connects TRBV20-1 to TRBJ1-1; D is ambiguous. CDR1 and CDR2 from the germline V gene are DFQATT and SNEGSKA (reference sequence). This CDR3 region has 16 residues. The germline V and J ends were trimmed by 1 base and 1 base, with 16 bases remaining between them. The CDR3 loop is CSARASGTGGNTEAFF. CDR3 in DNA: TGCAGTGCTAGAGCCAGCGGAACCGGCGGGAACACTGAAGCTTTCTTT.

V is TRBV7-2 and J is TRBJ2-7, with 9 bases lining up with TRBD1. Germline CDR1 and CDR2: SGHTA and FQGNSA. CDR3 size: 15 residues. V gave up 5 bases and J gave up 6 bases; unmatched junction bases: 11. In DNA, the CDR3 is TGTGCCAGCAGCCAGTTGGACAGGGGTAGACTCGAGCAGTACTTC. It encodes CASSQLDRGRLEQYF.

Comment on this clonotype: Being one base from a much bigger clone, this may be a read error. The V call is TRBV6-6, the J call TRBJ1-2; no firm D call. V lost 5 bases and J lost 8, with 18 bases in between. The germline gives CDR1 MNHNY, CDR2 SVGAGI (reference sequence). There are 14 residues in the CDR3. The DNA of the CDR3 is TGTGCCAGCAGTGAAGTCGTGGAGACTAGGGGCTACACCTTC. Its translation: CASSEVVETRGYTF.

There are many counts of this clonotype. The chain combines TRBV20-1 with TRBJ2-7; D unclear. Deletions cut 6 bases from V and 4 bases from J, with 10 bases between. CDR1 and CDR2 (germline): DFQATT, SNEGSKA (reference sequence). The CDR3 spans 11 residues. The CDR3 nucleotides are TGCAGTGCCACCAGGAAGTACGAGCAGTACTTC. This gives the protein CSATRKYEQYF.

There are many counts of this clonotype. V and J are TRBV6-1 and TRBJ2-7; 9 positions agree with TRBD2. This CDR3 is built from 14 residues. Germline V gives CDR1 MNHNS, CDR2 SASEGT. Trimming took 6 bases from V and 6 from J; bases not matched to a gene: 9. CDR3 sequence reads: CASRQSGRNREQYF. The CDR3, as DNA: TGTGCCAGCAGACAGAGCGGGAGGAACCGCGAGCAGTACTTC.

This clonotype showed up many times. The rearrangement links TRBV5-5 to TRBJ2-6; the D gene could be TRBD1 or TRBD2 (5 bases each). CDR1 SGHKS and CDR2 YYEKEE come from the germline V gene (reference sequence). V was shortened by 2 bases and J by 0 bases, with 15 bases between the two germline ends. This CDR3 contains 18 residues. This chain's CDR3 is CASSFIGTGPSGANVLTF. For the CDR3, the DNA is TGTGCCAGCAGCTTTATCGGGACGGGACCCTCTGGGGCCAACGTCCTGACTTTC. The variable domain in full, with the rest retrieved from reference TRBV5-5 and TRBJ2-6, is DAGVTQSPTHLIKTRGQQVTLRCSPISGHKSVSWYQQVLGQGPQFIFQYYEKEERGRGNFPDRFSARQFPNYSSELNVNALLLGDSALYLCASSFIGTGPSGANVLTFGAGSRLTVL.